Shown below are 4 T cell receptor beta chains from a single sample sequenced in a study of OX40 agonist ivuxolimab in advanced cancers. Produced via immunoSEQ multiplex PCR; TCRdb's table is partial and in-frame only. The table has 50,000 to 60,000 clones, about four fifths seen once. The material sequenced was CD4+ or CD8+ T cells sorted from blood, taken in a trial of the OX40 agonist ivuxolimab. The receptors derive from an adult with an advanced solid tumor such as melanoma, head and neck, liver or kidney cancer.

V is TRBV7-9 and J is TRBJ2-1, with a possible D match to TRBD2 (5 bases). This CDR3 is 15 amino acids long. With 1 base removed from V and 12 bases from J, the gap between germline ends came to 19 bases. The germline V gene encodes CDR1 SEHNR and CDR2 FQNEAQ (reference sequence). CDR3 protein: CASSLVSEVYMVQFF. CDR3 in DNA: TGTGCCAGCAGCTTAGTCTCGGAGGTTTATATGGTGCAGTTCTTC.

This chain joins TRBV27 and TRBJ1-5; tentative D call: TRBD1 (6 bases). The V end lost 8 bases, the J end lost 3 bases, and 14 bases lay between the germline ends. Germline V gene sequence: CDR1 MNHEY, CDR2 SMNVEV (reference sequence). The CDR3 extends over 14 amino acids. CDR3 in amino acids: CASALQGINQPQHF. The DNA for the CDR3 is TGTGCCAGCGCACTACAGGGAATCAATCAGCCCCAGCATTTT.

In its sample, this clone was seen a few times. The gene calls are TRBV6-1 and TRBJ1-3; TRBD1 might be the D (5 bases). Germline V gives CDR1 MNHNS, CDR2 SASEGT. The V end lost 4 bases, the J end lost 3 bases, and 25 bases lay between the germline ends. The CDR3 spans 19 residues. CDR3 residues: CASSAGGWGGETLGNTIYF. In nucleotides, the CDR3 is TGTGCCAGCAGTGCTGGGGGATGGGGCGGTGAAACCCTTGGAAACACCATATATTTT.

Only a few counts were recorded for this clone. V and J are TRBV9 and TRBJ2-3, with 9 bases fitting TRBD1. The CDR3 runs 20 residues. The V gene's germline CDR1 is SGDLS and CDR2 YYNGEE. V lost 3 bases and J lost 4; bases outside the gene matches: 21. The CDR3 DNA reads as TGTGCCAGCAGCGCCCTCGGGGCCCATGCGGGGACAGGGAACCCAGATACGCAGTATTTT. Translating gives CASSALGAHAGTGNPDTQYF.